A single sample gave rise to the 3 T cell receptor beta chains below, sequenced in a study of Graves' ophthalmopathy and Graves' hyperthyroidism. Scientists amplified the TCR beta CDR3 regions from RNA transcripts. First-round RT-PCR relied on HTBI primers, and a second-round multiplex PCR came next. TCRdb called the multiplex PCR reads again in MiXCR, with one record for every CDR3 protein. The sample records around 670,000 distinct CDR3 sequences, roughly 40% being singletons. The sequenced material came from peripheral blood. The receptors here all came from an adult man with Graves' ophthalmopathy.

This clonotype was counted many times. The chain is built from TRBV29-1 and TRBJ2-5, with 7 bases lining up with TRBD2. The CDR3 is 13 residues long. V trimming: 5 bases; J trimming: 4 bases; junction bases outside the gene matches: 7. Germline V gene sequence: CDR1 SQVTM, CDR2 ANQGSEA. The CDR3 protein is CSVYEGGPETQYF. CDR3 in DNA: TGCAGCGTTTACGAGGGAGGGCCAGAGACCCAGTACTTC.

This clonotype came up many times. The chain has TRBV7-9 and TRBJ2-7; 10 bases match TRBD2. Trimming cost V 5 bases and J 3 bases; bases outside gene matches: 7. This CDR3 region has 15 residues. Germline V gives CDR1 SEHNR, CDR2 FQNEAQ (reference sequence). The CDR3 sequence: CASSNRTSGNYEQYF. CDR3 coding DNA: TGTGCCAGCAGCAATCGGACTAGCGGAAACTACGAGCAGTACTTC.

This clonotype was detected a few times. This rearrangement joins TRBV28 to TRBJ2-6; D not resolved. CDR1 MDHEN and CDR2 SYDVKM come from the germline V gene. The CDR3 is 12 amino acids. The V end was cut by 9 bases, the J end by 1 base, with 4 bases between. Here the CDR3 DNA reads TGTGCCAGTGAGTCTGGGGCCAACGTCCTGACTTTC. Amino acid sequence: CASESGANVLTF.